This T cell receptor (beta chain) stems from a study of blood T cell repertoires in COVID-19. Study details: COVID-19 samples, acute and convalescent, were from the United States, Italy and Spain. Sources were T cells, B-cell-depleted T cells, or PBMCs; the material itself was cDNA or gDNA.

Original data processing: How many nucleated cells were present was estimated from reference gene primer amplification. The table came from immunoSEQ multiplex PCR; TCRdb's copy has only in-frame clones and leaves some out. V and J calls and clone size follow that table, whereas D and trimming were derived from the DNA. In the table there are approximately 260,000 clones, roughly 89% of which are singletons. The V end was cut by 0 bases, the J end by 0 bases, with 13 bases between. CDR3 length: 17 residues. The germline gives CDR1 LGHDT, CDR2 YNNKEL (reference sequence). The table lists this clone with a count of one.

V usage is TRBV3-1 (or the pseudogene TRBV3-2) and J usage is TRBJ2-3, with D tentatively TRBD1 (6 bases). The source of this sequence is a woman aged 40 to 49 who had recovered from COVID-19. Source material: peripheral blood. The DNA for the CDR3 is TGTGCCAGCAGCCAAGAGAGTCTAGGACAGAGCACAGATACGCAGTATTTT. Its protein product is CASSQESLGQSTDTQYF.